The 19 T cell receptor beta chains in this list originate from one sample, sequenced in a study of CD8 T cells in Susac syndrome. The RNA input was roughly 0.5 to 1 ug, and it was reverse transcribed with random hexamers. TCRdb reprocessed the immunoSEQ multiplex PCR reads with MiXCR, giving one entry per CDR3 protein. The table includes approximately 190,000 distinct CDR3 sequences, around 95% detected once. Sequenced material: CD4+ T cells from PBMCs. These receptors all come from a human donor with Susac syndrome.

V is TRBV9 and J is TRBJ1-1, with D uncertain. The CDR3 is 14 amino acids. V lost 0 bases and J lost 6, with 12 bases in between. CDR1 SGDLS and CDR2 YYNGEE come from the germline V gene. As DNA, the CDR3 is TGTGCCAGCAGCGTAGCTAAGGATCTCTCTGAAGCTTTCTTT. Translation: CASSVAKDLSEAFF.

CDR3: CSVGPAFGYWTRKDTQYF. The CDR3 nucleotides read TGCAGCGTTGGACCCGCGTTCGGTTATTGGACGCGAAAAGATACGCAGTATTTT. This chain links TRBV29-1 with TRBJ2-3; no firm D call. Germline loops: CDR1 SQVTM, CDR2 ANQGSEA. This CDR3 region has 18 residues. Trimming took off 4 bases at V and 5 bases at J, with 28 bases between the two ends.

The chain joins TRBV3-1 to TRBJ1-1, with TRBD1 as a possible D gene (6 bases). Germline V gives CDR1 LGHDT, CDR2 YNNKEL (reference sequence). The CDR3 extends over 16 amino acids. Trimming shortened V by 1 base and J by 2 bases, and 14 bases separated the two germline ends. CDR3 bases: TGTGCCAGCAGCCAAGGTCTTGGGGGCTCCAACACTGAAGCTTTCTTT. This gives the protein CASSQGLGGSNTEAFF.

This clonotype has only a few counts. The rearrangement joins TRBV20-1 to TRBJ2-3, with TRBD2 matching over 10 bases. V was pared by 3 bases and J by 5 bases, with 5 bases of the junction left unmatched. There are 14 residues in the CDR3. CDR1 DFQATT and CDR2 SNEGSKA come from the germline V gene (reference sequence). CDR3 DNA: TGCAGTGCTAGGCTAGCGGGGGTGAGAGATACGCAGTATTTT. This codes for CSARLAGVRDTQYF.

This chain links TRBV3-1 with TRBJ1-6; TRBD1 matches at 7 bases. The V gene's germline CDR1 is LGHDT and CDR2 YNNKEL (reference sequence). V was clipped by 1 base and J by 10 bases; unmatched bases: 7. CDR3 length equals 15 residues. The CDR3 reads CASSQGFTGDSPLHF. For the CDR3, the DNA is TGTGCCAGCAGCCAAGGATTTACAGGGGACTCACCCCTCCACTTT.

This sequence joins TRBV7-9 and TRBJ1-1; no clear D gene. The CDR3 has 14 amino acids. Germline V gene data show CDR1 as SEHNR and CDR2 as FQNEAQ (reference sequence). V shed 1 base and J shed 0 bases, with 6 bases lying between them. The CDR3 is CASSLVGVNTEAFF. DNA of the CDR3: TGTGCCAGCAGCTTAGTTGGGGTGAACACTGAAGCTTTCTTT.

V and J are TRBV15 and TRBJ1-5; D is unresolved. Per the germline V gene, CDR1 is LNHNV and CDR2 is YYDKDF (reference sequence). This CDR3 contains 15 residues. Trimming pared 0 bases from V and 0 bases from J, leaving 6 bases between. CDR3 amino acids: CATSRDGSSNQPQHF. The CDR3 nucleotides read TGTGCCACCAGCAGAGATGGCAGTAGCAATCAGCCCCAGCATTTT. Filled out from reference TRBV15 and TRBJ1-5, the complete variable domain reads DAMVIQNPRYQVTQFGKPVTLSCSQTLNHNVMYWYQQKSSQAPKLLFHYYDKDFNNEADTPDNFQSRRPNTSFCFLDIRSPGLGDTAMYLCATSRDGSSNQPQHFGDGTRLSIL.

The genes are TRBV2 and TRBJ1-4; a weak D match, TRBD1 (5 bases). Between the trimmed V and J ends, which lost 2 bases and 6 bases, there was a span of 10 bases. The germline V gene encodes CDR1 SNHLY and CDR2 FYNNEI. The length of the CDR3 is 14 residues. The CDR3 bases are TGTGCCAGCAGTGAACAGGGAGGCGATGAAAAACTGTTTTTT. Translating it yields CASSEQGGDEKLFF.

This chain links TRBV6-5 with TRBJ2-7, with 9 bases that match TRBD2. The CDR3 has 14 amino acids. The germline CDR1 and CDR2 sequences are MNHEY and SVGAGI. J lost 6 bases, V lost 1 base, and 4 bases had no gene match. CDR3 DNA: TGTGCCAGCAGTTACTGGCGGGGGGGCCGCGAGCAGTACTTC. Translation gives CASSYWRGGREQYF.

This clonotype was counted once. The chain combines TRBV30 with TRBJ2-1; a possible D gene is TRBD1 (5 bases). The V end lost 0 bases, the J end lost 10 bases, and 10 bases lay between the germline ends. The CDR3 runs to 12 residues. The germline CDR1 and CDR2 sequences are GTSNPN and SVGIG (reference sequence). The CDR3 loop reads CAWSVQVQEQFF. The CDR3 bases are TGTGCCTGGAGTGTACAGGTCCAGGAGCAGTTCTTC.

CDR3 nucleotides: TGTGCCAGCAGTTACACCGGACAGGCCTCTAACTATGGCTACACCTTC. This gives the protein CASSYTGQASNYGYTF. V gene TRBV6-7 combines with J gene TRBJ1-2, with 7 bases aligning to TRBD1. TRBV6-7 is an ORF for which the function is uncertain. V lost 2 bases, J lost 0 bases, and 6 bases stayed unmatched. CDR3 length equals 16 residues.

The J gene is TRBJ2-1, the V gene TRBV5-6, with D perhaps matching TRBD1 (5 bases). Trimming cost V 5 bases and J 7 bases, with 19 bases left between them. Germline lookup yields CDR1 SGHDT and CDR2 YYEEEE. The CDR3 runs 15 residues. The CDR3 region is CASSHQTAGTNEQFF. DNA of the CDR3: TGTGCCAGCAGTCACCAGACAGCCGGTACGAATGAGCAGTTCTTC.

V gene TRBV3-1 combines with J gene TRBJ2-4; D is ambiguous. Trimming took 0 bases from V and 6 from J, leaving 12 bases between them. CDR3 length: 15 residues. CDR1 and CDR2 from the germline V gene are LGHDT and YNNKEL (reference sequence). The CDR3 spells CASSQDPGGGNIQYF. CDR3 DNA sequence: TGTGCCAGCAGCCAAGACCCAGGCGGCGGAAACATTCAGTACTTC.

The chain combines TRBV13 with TRBJ1-2, with unresolved D. This CDR3 is 12 amino acids long. Germline CDR1 reads PRHDT; CDR2 reads FYEKMQ (reference sequence). The V end lost 3 bases, the J end lost 8 bases, and 10 bases lay between the germline ends. CDR3 amino acids: CASSLRLAGYTF. Written as DNA, the CDR3 is TGTGCCAGCAGCTTGAGGTTAGCAGGCTACACCTTC.

The gene calls are TRBV30 and TRBJ1-4; a possible D gene is TRBD1 (5 bases). V was clipped by 2 bases and J by 10 bases, with 11 bases between them. Germline values: CDR1 GTSNPN, CDR2 SVGIG (reference sequence). The CDR3 has 12 residues. The CDR3, as DNA: TGTGCCTGGAGTTCCCAGAGGGGAAAACTGTTTTTT. Its protein is CAWSSQRGKLFF. Filled out from reference TRBV30 and TRBJ1-4, the complete variable domain reads SQTIHQWPATLVQPVGSPLSLECTVEGTSNPNLYWYRQAAGRGLQLLFYSVGIGQISSEVPQNLSASRPQDRQFILSSKKLLLSDSGFYLCAWSSQRGKLFFGSGTQLSVL.

The chain is built from TRBV7-2 and TRBJ1-5; D is unresolved. This CDR3 region has 14 residues. The V gene's germline CDR1 is SGHTA and CDR2 FQGNSA. V lost 5 bases and J lost 4, with 12 bases in between. Written as DNA, the CDR3 is TGTGCCAGCAGCCCCGGGCTTAATAATCAGCCCCAGCATTTT. Protein product: CASSPGLNNQPQHF.

The gene calls are TRBV30 and TRBJ2-1, with D maybe TRBD1 (5 bases). V was shortened by 8 bases and J by 5 bases, with 13 bases between the two germline ends. The CDR3 length is 12 residues. Germline V gene data show CDR1 as GTSNPN and CDR2 as SVGIG (reference sequence). DNA for the CDR3: TGTGCCGGTGACAAGGGGAACAATGAGCAGTTCTTC. This encodes CAGDKGNNEQFF.

V is TRBV9 and J is TRBJ1-5; D perhaps matches TRBD1 (5 bases). CDR1 is SGDLS, CDR2 YYNGEE, per germline. V was clipped by 2 bases and J by 7 bases, with 16 bases between them. There are 15 residues in the CDR3. The CDR3 loop is CASSVGTGYGQPQHF. In nucleotides, the CDR3 is TGTGCCAGCAGCGTCGGGACCGGGTACGGGCAGCCCCAGCATTTT.

The CDR3 sequence: CSVEQGSGNTIYF. The CDR3 DNA reads TGCAGCGTTGAACAGGGCTCTGGAAACACCATATATTTT. J is TRBJ1-3 and V is TRBV29-1; possibly TRBD1 for D (5 bases). V lost 2 bases to trimming and J lost 0 bases, with 5 bases between them. The length of the CDR3 is 13 residues. Germline V CDR1 and CDR2: SQVTM, ANQGSEA.